This T cell receptor (beta chain) stems from a study of T cell changes during pregnancy in multiple sclerosis. In germline, CDR1 is MDHEN, CDR2 SYDVKM. The V and J ends lost 2 bases and 0 bases respectively, with 2 bases between them. The CDR3 has 12 amino acids. Some clones are missing from TCRdb's copy, which holds only in-frame ones; the method was immunoSEQ multiplex PCR. This table holds 99,000 or so clones, 90% to 95% found once. The sample holds a few counts of this clone. The sample consisted of peripheral blood, taken after pregnancy. The source of this sequence is a female donor with multiple sclerosis, enrolled in a pregnancy study. The chain recombines TRBV28 with TRBJ2-7; D call uncertain. The CDR3 loop reads CASSLLSYEQYF. CDR3 bases: TGTGCCAGCAGTTTACTCTCCTACGAGCAGTACTTC.